The 21 T cell receptor beta chains given below trace back to one sample, sequenced in a study of blood T cells in healthy people across ages. Primers used in a second PCR of about 7 to 12 cycles were a sample-barcoded 5' primer and a J-beta primer mix. MiXCR, applied by TCRdb to the 5' RACE reads, yields one record per CDR3 protein. Here the sample spans over 1,300,000 distinct CDR3 sequences, almost 60% being singletons. Sample: blood. The receptor source for this set is a man aged 18 to 35 in good health.

In this sample, this clonotype turned up a few times. This chain uses TRBV7-2 with TRBJ2-1; D possibly corresponds to TRBD2 (7 bases). This CDR3 contains 14 residues. V lost 2 bases and J lost 7, with 12 bases in between. The germline V gene has CDR1 SGHTA and CDR2 FQGNSA. CDR3 amino acids: CASSLKGGRNEQFF. The CDR3 DNA is TGTGCCAGCAGCTTAAAGGGGGGGAGGAATGAGCAGTTCTTC.

V and J are TRBV29-1 and TRBJ2-7; 7 bases align to TRBD1. The CDR3 is 14 amino acids. V lost 1 base and J lost 3; bases outside the gene matches: 6. Germline CDR1 reads SQVTM; CDR2 reads ANQGSEA. This chain's CDR3 is CSVEGLTGFYEQYF. As DNA, the CDR3 is TGCAGCGTTGAAGGTCTGACAGGGTTCTACGAGCAGTACTTC.

V usage is TRBV21-1 and J usage is TRBJ2-7; the table's TRBD1 call for D was not verified on the DNA. TRBV21-1 is a pseudogene. The CDR3 sequence is 14 residues long. CDR3 sequence reads: CASKGLIRGYEQYF. The CDR3 coding sequence is TGTGCCAGCAAGGGGCTTATTAGGGGTTACGAGCAGTACTTC.

The chain joins TRBV2 to TRBJ2-7; 15 nucleotides line up with TRBD2. This CDR3 region has 15 residues. Germline loops: CDR1 SNHLY, CDR2 FYNNEI. V lost 4 bases and J lost 6; bases outside the gene matches: 4. CDR3 in amino acids: CASSGTGLAGGEQYF. CDR3 DNA: TGTGCCAGCAGTGGAACGGGACTAGCGGGAGGCGAGCAGTACTTC.

The chain employs TRBV6-4 and TRBJ2-4; TRBD1 matches at 9 bases. The J call may be mistaken, given a closer DNA end match to TRBJ2-7. Germline V gene lookup returns CDR1 MRHNA and CDR2 SNTAGT. The CDR3 is 17 residues long. The DNA of the CDR3 is TGTGCCAGCAGGGGGACAGGGAACCAGGCAGGGCTTTACGAGCAGTACTTC. It specifies CASRGTGNQAGLYEQYF.

CDR3 in amino acids: CASRMTEHTEAFF. CDR3 in DNA: TGTGCCAGCAGAATGACAGAACACACTGAAGCTTTCTTT. The chain recombines TRBV6-4 with TRBJ1-1; a weak D match, TRBD1 (5 bases). The V gene lost 6 bases and the J gene lost 3 bases, with 11 bases spanning the gap. The CDR3 totals 13 residues. The germline V gene encodes CDR1 MRHNA and CDR2 SNTAGT.

Turning to this clonotype: At one boundary the junction diverges from the germline segment, which might be a read error. The genes are TRBV6-5 and TRBJ2-3; 8 bases line up with TRBD2. CDR3 length equals 14 residues. Germline V CDR1 and CDR2: MNHEY, SVGAGI. The CDR3 loop is CDSSPRGASDTQYF. The CDR3 region has the DNA TGTGACAGCAGTCCGCGGGGGGCATCGGATACGCAGTATTTT.

The rearrangement links TRBV6-2 or TRBV6-3 to TRBJ2-3; D is uncertain. Deletions cut 0 bases from V and 4 bases from J, with 8 bases between. The CDR3 totals 14 residues. Germline assignment: CDR1 MNHEY and CDR2 SVGEGT. CDR3 coding DNA: TGTGCCAGCAGTTACTCTGGCACTCCAGATACGCAGTATTTT. Translation: CASSYSGTPDTQYF.

The sample holds a few counts of this clonotype. The V gene is TRBV20-1, the J gene TRBJ2-1, with D perhaps matching TRBD1 or TRBD2 (5 bases each). V lost 6 bases to trimming and J lost 10 bases, with 19 bases between them. The CDR3 is 13 residues long. Germline-derived CDR1 and CDR2 are DFQATT and SNEGSKA (reference sequence). The CDR3 spells CSATSSLGQEQFF. The DNA of the CDR3 is TGCAGTGCCACTAGTAGTCTGGGGCAGGAGCAGTTCTTC.

The sample holds a few counts of this clonotype. The J gene is TRBJ2-7, the V gene TRBV28; the D is unclear. CDR3 length equals 12 residues. V shed 5 bases and J shed 2 bases, with 7 bases lying between them. Germline CDR1 is MDHEN and CDR2 is SYDVKM. CDR3 bases: TGTGCCAGCAGTCCCATCGCCTACGAGCAGTACTTC. Its protein is CASSPIAYEQYF.

Note on this clonotype: Sequence at one end of the junction differs from germline and may be a read error. The chain joins TRBV7-9 to TRBJ2-3; 8 bases are a match to TRBD2. Germline CDR1 SEHNR, CDR2 FQNEAQ (reference sequence). The CDR3 consists of 15 residues. The CDR3 here is CASSGGGSGTDTQYF. CDR3 DNA: TGTGCCAGCAGCGGCGGGGGGTCCGGCACGGATACGCAGTATTTT.

This clonotype was recorded a few times. The chain has TRBV7-9 and TRBJ1-2; the D gene is possibly TRBD1 (5 bases). With 5 bases removed from V and 3 bases from J, the gap between germline ends came to 13 bases. There are 14 residues in the CDR3. Germline lookup yields CDR1 SEHNR and CDR2 FQNEAQ (reference sequence). DNA of the CDR3: TGTGCCAGCAGCACACGGGACGGACACTATGGCTACACCTTC. The encoded protein is CASSTRDGHYGYTF.

This clonotype has only a few counts. The CDR3 loop is CASSRQGAIYEQYF. The CDR3 nucleotides read TGTGCCAGCAGTAGACAGGGGGCGATCTACGAGCAGTACTTC. The rearrangement joins TRBV6-2 or TRBV6-3 to TRBJ2-4; 10 bases map to TRBD1. The end of the DNA aligns better with TRBJ2-7, so the J call may be wrong. Germline V lookup: CDR1 MNHEY, CDR2 SVGEGT. This CDR3 comprises 14 residues.

This chain links TRBV4-3 with TRBJ1-6; the match to TRBD1 covers 9 bases. This CDR3 is 15 amino acids long. The V gene's germline CDR1 is LGHNA and CDR2 YSLEER. The ends lost 0 bases at V and 9 bases at J; junction bases unmatched: 3. DNA for the CDR3: TGCGCCAGCAGCCAAGATGGGACAGGGAGTTCACCCCTCCACTTT. Amino acids: CASSQDGTGSSPLHF.

The V and J genes are TRBV10-3 and TRBJ2-7; TRBD1 agrees at 7 bases. Per the germline V gene, CDR1 is ENHRY and CDR2 is SYGVKD. Trimming took 3 bases from V and 4 from J; bases not matched to a gene: 3. The CDR3 has 13 amino acids. CDR3 coding DNA: TGTGCCATCAGTGACAACAGGGGTTACGAGCAGTACTTC. It translates to CAISDNRGYEQYF.

The chain uses TRBV10-3 and TRBJ2-1; D is unresolved. Between the trimmed V and J ends, which lost 6 bases and 10 bases, there was a span of 10 bases. Germline values: CDR1 ENHRY, CDR2 SYGVKD. This CDR3 is 11 amino acids long. The CDR3 loop reads CAISRMGEQFF. As DNA, the CDR3 is TGTGCCATCAGCAGGATGGGGGAGCAGTTCTTC.

This chain joins TRBV6-2 or TRBV6-3 and TRBJ1-1; D is ambiguous. Per germline, CDR1 MNHEY and CDR2 SVGEGT. Trimming took off 7 bases at V and 4 bases at J, with 7 bases between the two ends. This CDR3 contains 11 residues. DNA of the CDR3: TGTGCCAGCATTTCTGCCACTGAAGCTTTCTTT. Protein sequence: CASISATEAFF.

The chain uses TRBV6-6 and TRBJ1-6, with no clear D. The germline gives CDR1 MNHNY, CDR2 SVGAGI (reference sequence). The CDR3 is 14 amino acids. V lost 6 bases and J lost 5, with 11 bases in between. The CDR3, as DNA: TGTGCCAGCAGCTGGACTGCCGATAATTCACCCCTCCACTTT. Translation gives CASSWTADNSPLHF.

This chain connects TRBV3-1 to TRBJ2-5; TRBD1 aligns across 7 bases. Germline V gene sequence: CDR1 LGHDT, CDR2 YNNKEL (reference sequence). The V and J ends lost 4 bases and 5 bases, in that order; junction bases with no gene match: 10. This CDR3 has 15 residues. The DNA for the CDR3 is TGTGCCAGCAGCCTACATGGGACAGCTCACGAGACCCAGTACTTC. Encoded protein: CASSLHGTAHETQYF.

The rearrangement uses TRBV20-1 and TRBJ2-1, with D possibly matching TRBD1 (6 bases). The germline V gene encodes CDR1 DFQATT and CDR2 SNEGSKA (reference sequence). CDR3 length equals 16 residues. Trimming removed 1 base from V and 1 base from J, with 14 bases in between. The CDR3 DNA reads as TGCAGTGCTAGAGTTCCAGGGGCAAGTTCCTACAATGAGCAGTTCTTC. Its protein product is CSARVPGASSYNEQFF.

The rearrangement joins TRBV11-1 to TRBJ1-2; no clear D. This CDR3 has 12 amino acids. V lost 3 bases and J 5 bases, leaving 7 bases between the germline ends. Germline V lookup: CDR1 SGHAT, CDR2 FQDESV (reference sequence). The CDR3 nucleotides are TGTGCCAGCAGCTTTGAAAGGTATGGCTACACCTTC. Amino acids: CASSFERYGYTF.